This T cell receptor beta chain was found in a study of HIV-infected patients and healthy controls. Study-level points and caveats: HIV+ repertoires were severely depleted of MAIT alpha-chain CDR3s, unlike healthy controls. Study cohorts differed slightly in age and sex, but this did not explain diversity differences. Untreated HIV+ repertoires had roughly threefold fewer distinct CDR3s and lower Shannon diversity than healthy controls. Eight alpha and eight beta V genes differed significantly in mean usage between HIV-infected patients and controls.

In this sample, this clonotype is medium-sized (0.01 to 0.1%). The target antigen is unknown. No cell fractionation was done, so the repertoire covers all unsorted peripheral blood T cells. Reverse transcription used roughly 450 ng RNA and constant-region primers for alpha and beta. Separate chain-specific third strand synthesis with multiplexing indices produced the alpha and beta libraries. A single record per CDR3 protein comes from TCRdb applying MiXCR to the 5' RACE reads. The data show approximately 10,000 distinct CDR3 sequences, around 9.3% seen once. This sample comprised blood, obtained before antiretroviral therapy. The receptor comes from an adult with HIV infection.

CDR3 sequence reads: CSVRVKEHRELFF. The CDR3 DNA reads TGCAGCGTCCGGGTCAAAGAACACCGGGAGCTGTTTTTT. The V call is TRBV29-1, the J call TRBJ2-2, with D uncertain. Trimming removed 6 bases from V and 9 bases from J, with 17 bases in between. The CDR3 is 13 amino acids. Germline V gives CDR1 SQVTM, CDR2 ANQGSEA.